The rows below give T cell receptor beta chains drawn from one sample of a study of regulatory T cells in long-lasting Graves disease. TCRdb re-called the multiplex PCR reads through MiXCR, storing one row per CDR3 protein. The table lists 580,000 or so distinct CDR3 sequences, about 16% of them singletons. The same sample was also used in a study of T cells in Graves' hyperthyroidism and ophthalmopathy.

This material consisted of peripheral blood mononuclear cells (PBMCs), taken at new diagnosis, from a patient treated with antithyroid drugs. These receptors were obtained from a man aged 18 to 29 with Graves disease. CDR3s include the opening cysteine and the closing phenylalanine or tryptophan. D genes are given only for firm matches. Clone size is given for some rows only: seen once, a few or many times, or a class if the clone is expanded.

d_call j_call clone_size v_call cdr3_aa cdr3_nt
NA TRBJ2-7 many TRBV27 CASSIRANYEQYF TGTGCCAGCAGTATCCGGGCCAACTACGAGCAGTACTTC
NA TRBJ2-5 NA TRBV3-1 CASSQDETQYF TGTGCCAGCAGCCAAGATGAGACCCAGTACTTC
NA TRBJ2-7 many TRBV7-6 CASSLAGSASYEQYF TGTGCCAGCAGCTTAGCGGGTAGCGCAAGCTACGAGCAGTACTTC
TRBD2 TRBJ2-7 NA TRBV19 CASSIAGTSDYEQYF TGTGCCAGTAGTATCGCAGGGACTAGCGATTACGAGCAGTACTTC
NA TRBJ2-1 NA TRBV28 CACSLQIRRSNEQFF TGTGCCTGCAGTTTACAAATCCGTCGGTCGAATGAGCAGTTCTTC
NA TRBJ1-1 many TRBV5-1 CASSGGTGTTEAFF TGCGCCAGCAGCGGGGGCACAGGGACGACTGAAGCTTTCTTT
NA TRBJ2-2 few TRBV20-1 CSARGSQNTGELFF TGCAGTGCTAGAGGGAGCCAGAACACCGGGGAGCTGTTTTTT
NA TRBJ2-7 few TRBV29-1 CSVEDPGVEQYF TGCAGCGTTGAAGACCCCGGGGTCGAGCAGTACTTC
NA TRBJ2-2 NA TRBV12-3/TRBV12-4 CASSLSRGARTGELFF TGTGCCAGCAGTTTATCTCGGGGGGCGCGGACCGGGGAGCTGTTTTTT
TRBD2 TRBJ2-1 many TRBV28 CASTSLAGDYNEQFF TGTGCCAGCACTTCACTAGCGGGAGACTACAATGAGCAGTTCTTC
NA TRBJ2-2 few TRBV9 CASSVFGPTGELFF TGTGCCAGCAGCGTATTCGGGCCCACCGGGGAGCTGTTTTTT
TRBD2 TRBJ2-7 many TRBV7-8 CASSLGTSGRHYEQYF TGTGCCAGCAGCCTCGGGACTAGCGGGAGACACTACGAGCAGTACTTC
NA TRBJ1-5 few TRBV2 CASRGFQNQPQHF TGTGCCAGCAGGGGATTCCAAAATCAGCCCCAGCATTTT
TRBD1 TRBJ2-4 NA TRBV27 CARTGAKNIQYF TGTGCGCGGACAGGGGCCAAAAACATTCAGTACTTC
NA TRBJ1-3 NA TRBV6-2/TRBV6-3 CASSEALGTLFGNTIYF TGTGCCAGCAGTGAAGCGTTGGGAACATTGTTTGGAAACACCATATATTTT
TRBD1 TRBJ2-5 few TRBV27 CASSLLGQAQETQYF TGTGCCAGCAGTTTATTGGGACAGGCCCAAGAGACCCAGTACTTC
NA TRBJ1-1 many TRBV20-1 CSAIDSGTEAFF TGCAGTGCGATCGACTCGGGCACTGAAGCTTTCTTT
NA TRBJ2-1 NA TRBV20-1 CSAPEIGDTLYNEQFF TGCAGTGCTCCAGAGATAGGGGACACTCTTTACAATGAGCAGTTCTTC
TRBD2 TRBJ2-1 many TRBV20-1 CSASGSGRTSYNEQFF TGCAGTGCTAGTGGAAGCGGGAGAACTTCCTACAATGAGCAGTTCTTC
NA TRBJ2-7 many TRBV6-5 CASSYSGRTYEQYF TGTGCCAGCAGTTACTCAGGCAGGACTTACGAGCAGTACTTC
TRBD2 TRBJ2-7 few TRBV5-4 CASSFPGGFDEQYF TGTGCCAGCAGCTTTCCGGGAGGGTTCGACGAGCAGTACTTC
TRBD1 TRBJ2-5 many TRBV2 CASSDRTGRETQYF TGTGCCAGCAGTGACCGGACAGGAAGAGAGACCCAGTACTTC
TRBD2 TRBJ2-7 many TRBV28 CASSLEPLLATTYEQYF TGTGCCAGCAGTTTAGAACCCCTACTAGCGACTACCTACGAGCAGTACTTC
TRBD1 TRBJ2-6 NA TRBV20-1 CSAIRDSSVSGANVLTF TGCAGTGCTATCCGGGACAGTTCTGTCTCTGGGGCCAACGTCCTGACTTTC
NA TRBJ2-7 many TRBV5-1 CASSERGIDEQYF TGCGCCAGCAGCGAGAGGGGGATCGACGAGCAGTACTTC
TRBD2 TRBJ2-7 many TRBV20-1 CSVKQRGTYEQYF TGCAGTGTAAAACAGCGGGGAACGTACGAGCAGTACTTC
TRBD1 TRBJ2-5 many TRBV30 CAWKTGGRETQYF TGTGCCTGGAAAACAGGGGGCAGGGAGACCCAGTACTTC
NA TRBJ2-2 few TRBV5-5 CASSLRQVLNQGGELFF TGTGCCAGCAGCTTGCGGCAGGTGTTAAACCAGGGCGGGGAGCTGTTTTTT
TRBD2 TRBJ2-4 many TRBV5-1 CASSSGTSGRVAIQYF TGCGCCAGCAGCTCCGGGACTAGCGGGAGAGTTGCCATTCAGTACTTC